This T cell receptor beta chain was identified in a study of T cell responses to AZD1222 COVID-19 vaccine. General study results and limits: Variant regions that are unmutated are reportedly the target of nearly half of spike-specific TCRs. Spike-specific TCRs gained breadth and depth after people received two AZD1222 doses.

Clones were read by immunoSEQ multiplex PCR, and TCRdb kept only the in-frame ones, dropping some. The table has approximately 210,000 clones, roughly 94% seen once. Comments on this clone: Its matching antigen is unknown.

V lost 0 bases, J lost 10 bases, and 4 bases stayed unmatched. This CDR3 spans 13 amino acids. Germline V gene data show CDR1 as SGHRS and CDR2 as YFSETQ. Sequences were derived from peripheral blood, sampled 28 days after the second dose of the MenACWY control vaccine. The source is an adult who received the MenACWY meningococcal vaccine as a control. This chain connects TRBV5-1 to TRBJ2-1, with TRBD2 identical over 7 bases. The CDR3: CASSLAAGDEQFF. CDR3 in DNA: TGCGCCAGCAGCTTGGCCGCGGGAGACGAGCAGTTCTTC.